This note documents a single TCR beta chain sequence. The clone's antigen remains unknown. No base quality values were provided; no much bigger clone lies one nucleotide off. This sample is part of a study of cytomegalovirus exposure and HLA in healthy donors (dated by TCRdb to 2015 to 2018). About the investigation overall: According to an earlier analysis of 587 of the donors, roughly 180 million T cells yielded roughly 100 million unique TCR beta sequences and about 300 Gb of sequence data. A later genetic analysis used genome-wide SNP genotypes for about 60% of the 666 donors, treating that subset as a discovery cohort. Of the roughly 400 genotyped donors, over 70% fell in the genetic ancestry cluster associated with self-reported Caucasian donors. Rather than drawing on any new phenotypic data, the later analysis identified candidate immune exposures from TCR beta sequences and the way those sequences occurred across donors. Both class I and class II loci were covered by HLA typing, at four-digit resolution. The number of typed donors differed by locus: roughly 629-640 for A, B, C, DRB1 and DQB1; 500 to 550 for DQA1; some 590 for DPA1; and roughly 470 for DPB1. The T cell repertoires of under 700 subjects were profiled by immunosequencing and related to cytomegalovirus serostatus. A handful of DR-DQ haplotypes were handled as single units for association and clustering because linkage in the cohort was strong. High-throughput TCR immunosequencing, statistical association of individual TCRs with disease status, and machine learning were combined to predict cytomegalovirus infection status. A later analysis re-analyzed previously published TCR beta repertoires from several hundred donors and added high-resolution HLA genotyping to study TCR occurrence patterns. Along with the roughly 670-subject first cohort, a separate validation cohort of over a hundred different subjects was used. About 320 gigabases of sequencing data and tens of millions of unique TCR sequences were included in an early release covering several hundred HLA-typed donors. The study was designed to test whether signatures of past pathogen exposure could be identified by cataloging public T cell receptors. Alongside the repertoire data, information on donor age, sex, ethnicity and CMV serostatus was compiled. An earlier analysis of some 500 of the donors applied high-throughput TCR beta sequencing to assess whether each TCR beta V gene segment acted as functional or pseudogenic. All discovery cohort repertoires had been generated using a single sequencing platform. Among about 400 genotyped donors of the cohort, an average of about 220,000 unique TCR beta nucleotide sequences was sequenced per donor, of which about 18% were non-productive.

The cohort comprised approximately 700 healthy bone marrow donors. All cohort members were sampled while nominally healthy, although unrecorded immune exposures were likely present. The donor tested CMV seropositive and was one of the 289 seropositive cohort members. Every donor gave a peripheral blood sample, and the peripheral blood mononuclear cells from that sample were used for TCR beta sequencing. The Qiagen DNeasy Blood Extraction Kit was used to extract genomic DNA from the blood cell samples. The research as a whole found: Most CMV-associated TCR beta chains appeared to be HLA-restricted in a later analysis, and the HLA associations seemed to be driven largely by CMV exposure. Compared with equally common non-associated chains, HLA-associated TCR beta chains in a later analysis were more clonally expanded and had lower generation probabilities. A later analysis found that TCR association rates varied across HLA loci, with DRB1 alleles showing the most associated TCRs and HLA-C alleles the fewest. CMV serostatus was the only immune exposure information available for the cohort. In an earlier analysis of some 500 of the donors, most TCR beta V segments were observed in productive rearrangements about 87% or about 30% of the time, broadly matching IMGT annotations. A further reported finding was that TCR beta sequences accurately predicted the HLA-A and HLA-B alleles for most subjects in the first cohort. Strong co-occurrence of HLA alleles, especially DR and DQ, made assigning TCR associations to individual alleles difficult. V-gene and J-gene trimming of TCR beta chains was associated with a missense DCLRE1C variant in a later genetic analysis, and the association was replicated in an independent cohort. A cluster of highly shared sequence variants was judged likely to represent a technical artifact of the sequencing pipeline. A later genetic analysis reported fewer N-insertions in productive TCRs among donors in an Asian-associated ancestry cluster than the roughly 700-donor mean. The earlier analysis of about 600 of the donors excluded fewer than 20 rarely observed V segments, including chromosome 9 orphons, because counts were too low. Most TCR sequences were observed very rarely across donors, whereas some public TCRs were present in many individuals. In both the original and validation cohorts, the classifier was reported to diagnose cytomegalovirus status with high specificity and sensitivity. Linkage disequilibrium might explain the correlated functional status among segregating V segments, but an unknown experimental factor could not be excluded. A total of 150 to 200 TCR beta chains were listed by the study as associated with cytomegalovirus. At a false discovery rate of 0.05, a later analysis linked 16,951 TCR beta sequences to specific HLA alleles. Roughly uniform sequencing depth across donors was assumed in presence/absence analyses, although this assumption may not hold. The cohort was sequenced for TCR beta chains only, and without alpha or paired-chain data the features that could be detected were limited. Because HLA typing was missing for some donors at each locus, association tests included only the typed subset. In vitro tests confirmed that a few of the cytomegalovirus-associated TCR beta chains recognize cytomegalovirus antigens. Several of the top co-occurrence clusters appeared to be linked to parvovirus B19, influenza, CMV and Epstein-Barr virus, according to a later analysis. It was suggested by the authors that the approach could potentially be generalized to other disease states and immunological phenotypes.

Libraries were built with the immunoSEQ multiplex PCR assay. For the multiplex PCR, a mixture combining 60 forward primers for TCR Vbeta segments and 13 reverse primers for TCR Jbeta segments was used. The CDR3 region of rearranged TCR beta genes was amplified from genomic DNA by a multiplex PCR assay. The Illumina HiSeq System was used to sequence the amplified TCR beta libraries as 87-base-pair reads. Processing in the source paper ran as follows. In a later analysis, tens of millions of unique TCR beta chains were counted across the 690 or so repertoires, and some 10 million of these chains were shared by at least two donors. Raw reads were error-corrected and collapsed into unique sequences with a nearest-neighbor algorithm that merged closely related sequences to remove PCR and sequencing errors. CDR3 sequences were aligned to IMGT reference sequences to assign V, D and J gene segments. For a sequence to be retained, a match of at least six nucleotides to both a V gene segment and a J gene segment was required. Rearrangements were called productive when the CDR3 lacked stop codons and stayed in frame with V and J; all others were non-productive. CDR3 was defined according to IMGT convention as the region running from the second conserved V-encoded cysteine to the conserved J-encoded phenylalanine. The earlier analysis of approximately 590 of the donors excluded any sequence lacking an unambiguous match to a single V gene segment. An earlier analysis of 550 to 650 of the donors classified V segments as functional when productive rearrangements were above 56.7% and as segregating when the standard deviation between donors was above 5%. A statistical classification framework was built to diagnose cytomegalovirus status from the catalog of TCR beta chain sequences. A later analysis assigned V and J genes by comparing TCR nucleotide sequences with IMGT/GENE-DB human TR gene sequences. In a later analysis, CDR3 sequences and most-parsimonious VDJ recombination scenarios were assigned using the TCRdist pipeline. In a later analysis, each TCR beta chain was defined by its CDR3 amino acid sequence together with its V-gene family, and reads lacking a unique V-gene family were excluded. As a way to deal with suspected cross-contamination and a sequencing artifact, a later analysis dropped more than 500 nucleotide sequences that were highly shared and had low generation probability. In a later analysis, a clonal expansion index was calculated for each public chain from normalized within-repertoire ranks of inferred template counts. In a later analysis, generation probabilities were computed with a VDJ recombination model fitted to out-of-frame rearrangements, and the resulting probabilities were checked against IGoR. In a later analysis, TCR-TCR, TCR-HLA and TCR-CMV co-occurrence was scored with hypergeometric tests, and a repertoire-size bias correction was applied to TCR pairs. A later analysis estimated false discovery rates by permuting HLA or CMV assignments 20 times. A later analysis grouped co-occurring TCRs with DBSCAN, adding TCRdist sequence similarity when clustering within HLA-allele-positive subsets. Repertoires with fewer than 30,000 or more than 120,000 public chains were left out of co-occurrence clustering, as were a handful of repertoires with anomalous nucleotide sharing. TCRdb holds this immuneACCESS table with in-frame rearrangements only. Some clones are missing; in checked studies, unresolved V genes explain under half, and the rest has no known cause. The V and J calls and the clone size are those of that table, but D and trimming were determined from the DNA. In all, the sample holds approximately 280,000 clones, and 80% to 90% of those were seen once. The ten largest make up less than 4% of the sample.

Sequences were obtained from PBMCs. The origin of this receptor is a man aged 35-49 years in good health and CMV-seropositive.

CDR3 protein: CASGLVQGSGGDNEQFF. In nucleotides, the sequence is TGTGCTAGTGGTTTGGTACAAGGTAGCGGGGGAGACAATGAGCAGTTCTTC. The chain is assembled from TRBV12-5 and TRBJ2-1, with 9 bases aligning to TRBD2. There are 17 amino acids in the CDR3, from cysteine to phenylalanine inclusive. Here the CDR3 DNA is all that survives: 51 bases in frame from base 1. Based on the germline V gene, the CDR1 and CDR2 sequences are LGHNT and FRNRAP. Trimming removed 0 bases from V and 5 bases from J; the gene matches leave 8 bases unexplained.